These T cell receptor beta chains were read from a single sample in a study of OX40 agonist ivuxolimab in advanced cancers. The repertoire was sequenced with immunoSEQ multiplex PCR; TCRdb's copy has only in-frame clones and lacks some. The sample has roughly 90,000 clones, about 90% seen once. The sequences come from CD4+ or CD8+ T cells sorted from blood, collected in a trial of the OX40 agonist ivuxolimab. The receptors originated from an adult with an advanced solid tumor such as melanoma, head and neck, liver or kidney cancer. The CDR3 runs from the conserved cysteine through the conserved F or W. Each record gives: clone size, V gene, CDR3 length, J gene, D gene, CDR3 protein, CDR3 DNA. A D gene is named only where the DNA matches it firmly. Clone size is not always given. Where it is, it says once, few, many or a class for expanded clones.

.	TRBV23-1	16	TRBJ1-5	.	CASSQPRGACNQPQHF	TGCGCCAGCAGCCAACCCCGGGGGGCATGCAATCAGCCCCAGCATTTT
.	TRBV29-1	11	TRBJ2-5	TRBD1	CSADRGETQYF	TGCAGCGCGGACAGGGGGGAGACCCAGTACTTC
.	TRBV6-5	14	TRBJ2-7	.	CASSYRGTVYEQYF	TGTGCCAGCAGTTACCGAGGGACGGTATACGAGCAGTACTTC
.	TRBV18	13	TRBJ1-1	.	CASSPPVNTEAFF	TGTGCCAGCTCACCACCAGTGAACACTGAAGCTTTCTTT
.	TRBV7-3	15	TRBJ2-1	TRBD2	CASSLLGGPGNEQFF	TGTGCCAGCAGCTTATTGGGAGGGCCGGGCAATGAGCAGTTCTTC
.	TRBV7-6	13	TRBJ1-4	.	CASRGTTNEKLFF	TGTGCCAGCAGGGGGACAACTAATGAAAAACTGTTTTTT
.	TRBV30	12	TRBJ2-2	.	CAWSDSTGELFF	TGTGCCTGGAGTGACAGCACCGGGGAGCTGTTTTTT
.	TRBV7-9	14	TRBJ1-1	.	CASSLSGANTEAFF	TGTGCCAGCAGCTTGTCAGGGGCGAACACTGAAGCTTTCTTT
.	TRBV6-1	15	TRBJ2-7	TRBD1	CASTEAWTGSYEQYF	TGTGCCAGCACTGAAGCTTGGACAGGTTCCTACGAGCAGTACTTC
.	TRBV28	14	TRBJ2-1	.	CASSSPFEVDEQFF	TGTGCCAGCAGCTCCCCTTTTGAGGTCGATGAGCAGTTCTTC
once	TRBV5-1	13	TRBJ1-1	.	CASSRTGGGEAFF	TGCGCCAGCAGCAGAACGGGGGGTGGTGAAGCTTTCTTT
.	TRBV7-2	13	TRBJ1-2	.	CASSLVGPYGYTF	TGTGCCAGCAGCTTAGTGGGCCCCTATGGCTACACCTTC
.	TRBV5-1	15	TRBJ1-4	TRBD1	CASSLGGQGGEKLFF	TGCGCCAGCAGCTTGGGCGGACAGGGGGGTGAAAAACTGTTTTTT
.	TRBV5-1	18	TRBJ1-4	TRBD1	CASSAGQGGPLSNEKLFF	TGCGCCAGCAGCGCGGGACAGGGGGGCCCGCTCTCTAATGAAAAACTGTTTTTT
.	TRBV18	15	TRBJ2-1	.	CASSPNLQGGNEQFF	TGTGCCAGCTCACCAAATCTACAGGGCGGGAATGAGCAGTTCTTC
.	TRBV6-6	13	TRBJ1-4	.	CASSPKTAEKLFF	TGTGCCAGCAGCCCTAAGACGGCTGAAAAACTGTTTTTT
.	TRBV7-3	13	TRBJ2-5	.	CASSLTYRETQYF	TGTGCCAGCAGCTTAACTTACCGGGAGACCCAGTACTTC
.	TRBV27	15	TRBJ2-7	.	CASSPTGPIGYEQYF	TGTGCCAGCAGTCCGACAGGCCCTATTGGCTACGAGCAGTACTTC
.	TRBV7-9	16	TRBJ1-1	TRBD1	CASRRGQGEMNTEAFF	TGTGCCAGCAGACGAGGACAGGGGGAAATGAACACTGAAGCTTTCTTT
.	TRBV19	15	TRBJ2-1	TRBD2	CASSAWTSGYNEQFF	TGTGCCAGTAGTGCGTGGACTAGCGGTTACAATGAGCAGTTCTTC
.	TRBV28	15	TRBJ2-7	TRBD2	CASSLITSGNEEQYF	TGTGCCAGCAGTTTAATAACTAGCGGGAATGAGGAGCAGTACTTC
.	TRBV7-3	16	TRBJ2-1	.	CASSLEAGTPYNEQFF	TGTGCCAGCAGCCTAGAGGCGGGCACCCCCTACAATGAGCAGTTCTTC
.	TRBV2	14	TRBJ2-3	.	CASRGAGGRDTQYF	TGTGCCAGCAGGGGGGCAGGGGGGAGAGATACGCAGTATTTT
.	TRBV9	14	TRBJ2-3	TRBD2	CASSVVLAGGTQYF	TGTGCCAGCAGCGTAGTACTAGCGGGAGGTACGCAGTATTTT
.	TRBV6-6	14	TRBJ2-1	.	CAARGELSYNEQFF	TGTGCCGCCAGAGGGGAGTTGTCCTACAATGAGCAGTTCTTC
once	TRBV20-1	11	TRBJ1-2	.	CSAIPTRGYTF	TGCAGTGCCATACCCACCCGGGGCTACACCTTC
.	TRBV4-1	15	TRBJ1-4	TRBD1	CASRTRDRIEEKLFF	TGCGCCAGCAGGACTAGGGACAGGATAGAAGAAAAACTGTTTTTT